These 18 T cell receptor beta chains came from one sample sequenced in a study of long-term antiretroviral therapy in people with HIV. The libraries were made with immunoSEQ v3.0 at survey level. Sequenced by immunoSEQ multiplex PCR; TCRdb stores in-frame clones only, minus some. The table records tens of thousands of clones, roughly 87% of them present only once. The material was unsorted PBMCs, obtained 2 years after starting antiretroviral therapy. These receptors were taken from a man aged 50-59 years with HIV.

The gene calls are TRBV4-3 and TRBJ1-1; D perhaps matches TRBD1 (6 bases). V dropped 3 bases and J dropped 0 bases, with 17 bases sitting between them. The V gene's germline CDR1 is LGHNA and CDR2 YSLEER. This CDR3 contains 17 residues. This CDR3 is CASSQGRGRGLNTEAFF. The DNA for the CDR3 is TGCGCCAGCAGCCAGGGGAGGGGGAGAGGTCTGAACACTGAAGCTTTCTTT.

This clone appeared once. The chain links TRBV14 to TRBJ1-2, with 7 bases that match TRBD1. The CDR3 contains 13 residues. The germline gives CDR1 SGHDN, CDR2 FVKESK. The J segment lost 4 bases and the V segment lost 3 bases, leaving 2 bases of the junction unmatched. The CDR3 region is CASSQTGSYGYTF. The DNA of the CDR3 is TGTGCCAGCAGCCAGACAGGGAGCTATGGCTACACCTTC. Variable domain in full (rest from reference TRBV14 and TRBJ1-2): EAGVTQFPSHSVIEKGQTVTLRCDPISGHDNLYWYRRVMGKEIKFLLHFVKESKQDESGMPNNRFLAERTGGTYSTLKVQPAELEDSGVYFCASSQTGSYGYTFGSGTRLTVV.

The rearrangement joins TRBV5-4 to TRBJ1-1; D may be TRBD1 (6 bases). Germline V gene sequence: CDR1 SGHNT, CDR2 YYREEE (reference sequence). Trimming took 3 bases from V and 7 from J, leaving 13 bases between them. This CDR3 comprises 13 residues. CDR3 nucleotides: TGTGCCAGCAGCTCCGACAGGCTGAGTGAAGCTTTCTTT. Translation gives CASSSDRLSEAFF.

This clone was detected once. The CDR3 reads CAITRQGSYGYTF. In DNA form, the CDR3 reads TGTGCCATCACCCGACAGGGAAGCTATGGCTACACCTTC. This chain uses TRBV10-3 with TRBJ1-2; 7 bases line up with TRBD1. V lost 7 bases, J lost 4 bases, and 6 bases stayed unmatched. The germline V gene has CDR1 ENHRY and CDR2 SYGVKD. The CDR3 runs to 13 residues.

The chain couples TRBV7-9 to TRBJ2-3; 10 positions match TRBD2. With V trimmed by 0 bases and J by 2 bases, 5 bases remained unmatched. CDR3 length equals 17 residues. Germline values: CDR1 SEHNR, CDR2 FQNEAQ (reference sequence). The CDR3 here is CASSLASGLANTDTQYF. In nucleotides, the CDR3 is TGTGCCAGCAGCTTAGCTTCGGGACTAGCGAACACAGATACGCAGTATTTT.

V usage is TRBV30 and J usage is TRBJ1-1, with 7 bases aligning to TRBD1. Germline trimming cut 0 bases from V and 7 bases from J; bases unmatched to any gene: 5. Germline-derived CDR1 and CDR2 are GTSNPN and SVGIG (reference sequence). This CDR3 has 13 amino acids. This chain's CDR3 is CAWSVTWDSEAFF. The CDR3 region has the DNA TGTGCCTGGAGTGTAACTTGGGACAGTGAAGCTTTCTTT. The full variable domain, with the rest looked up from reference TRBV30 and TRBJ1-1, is SQTIHQWPATLVQPVGSPLSLECTVEGTSNPNLYWYRQAAGRGLQLLFYSVGIGQISSEVPQNLSASRPQDRQFILSSKKLLLSDSGFYLCAWSVTWDSEAFFGQGTRLTVV.

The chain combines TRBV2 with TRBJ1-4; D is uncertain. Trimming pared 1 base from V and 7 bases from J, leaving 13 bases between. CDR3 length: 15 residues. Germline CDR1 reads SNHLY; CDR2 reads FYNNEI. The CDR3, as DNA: TGTGCCAGCAGTGAAGGTATTCTACGGGGTGAAAAACTGTTTTTT. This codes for CASSEGILRGEKLFF.

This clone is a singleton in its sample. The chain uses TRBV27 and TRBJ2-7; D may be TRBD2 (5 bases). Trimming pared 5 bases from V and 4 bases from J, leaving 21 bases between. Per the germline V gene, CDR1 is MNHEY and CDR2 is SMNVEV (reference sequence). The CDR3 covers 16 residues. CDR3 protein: CASSGMVASSEYEQYF. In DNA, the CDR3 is TGTGCCAGCAGTGGCATGGTGGCTAGCAGTGAGTACGAGCAGTACTTC.

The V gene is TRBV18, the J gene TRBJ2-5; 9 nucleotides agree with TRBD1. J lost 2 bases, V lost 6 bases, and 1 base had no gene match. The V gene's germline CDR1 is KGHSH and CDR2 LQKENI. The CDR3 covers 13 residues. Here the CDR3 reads CASSGTGQETQYF. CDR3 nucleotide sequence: TGTGCCAGCTCCGGGACAGGGCAAGAGACCCAGTACTTC.

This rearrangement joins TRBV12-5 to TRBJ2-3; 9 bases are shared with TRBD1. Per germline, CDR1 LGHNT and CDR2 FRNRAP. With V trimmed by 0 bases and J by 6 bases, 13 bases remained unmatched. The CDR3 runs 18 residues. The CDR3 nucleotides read TGTGCTAGTGGTTTGGTACTGCACAGGGACAGGGACGATGATACGCAGTATTTT. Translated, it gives CASGLVLHRDRDDDTQYF. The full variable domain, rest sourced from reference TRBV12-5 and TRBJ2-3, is DARVTQTPRHKVTEMGQEVTMRCQPILGHNTVFWYRQTMMQGLELLAYFRNRAPLDDSGMPKDRFSAEMPDATLATLKIQPSEPRDSAVYFCASGLVLHRDRDDDTQYFGPGTRLTVL.

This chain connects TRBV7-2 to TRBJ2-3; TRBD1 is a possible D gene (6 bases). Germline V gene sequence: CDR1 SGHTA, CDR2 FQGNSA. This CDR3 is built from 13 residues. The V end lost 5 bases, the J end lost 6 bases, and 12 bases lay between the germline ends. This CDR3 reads CASSSHRADTQYF. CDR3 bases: TGTGCCAGCAGCAGTCACAGGGCTGATACGCAGTATTTT.

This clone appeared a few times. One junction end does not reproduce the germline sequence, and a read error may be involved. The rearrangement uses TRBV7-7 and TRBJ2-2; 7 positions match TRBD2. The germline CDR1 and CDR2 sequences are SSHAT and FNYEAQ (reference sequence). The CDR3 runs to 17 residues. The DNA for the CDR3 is TGTGCTAGCAGCTCAGGCGGGGGTTGGCAGACGACCGGGGAGCTGTTTTTT. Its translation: CASSSGGGWQTTGELFF. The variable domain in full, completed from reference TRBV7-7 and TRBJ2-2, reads GAGVSQSPRYKVTKRGQDVTLRCDPISSHATLYWYQQALGQGPEFLTYFNYEAQPDKSGLPSDRFSAERPEGSISTLTIQRTEQRDSAMYRCASSSGGGWQTTGELFFGEGSRLTVL.

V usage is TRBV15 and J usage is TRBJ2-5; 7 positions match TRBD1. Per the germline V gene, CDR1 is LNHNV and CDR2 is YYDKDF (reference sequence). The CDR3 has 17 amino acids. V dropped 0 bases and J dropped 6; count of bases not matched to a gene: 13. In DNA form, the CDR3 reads TGTGCCACCAGCAGAGACTTTCCCGACAGGGATCGAAAGACCCAGTACTTC. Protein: CATSRDFPDRDRKTQYF.

As DNA, the CDR3 is TGTGCCAGCAGTCAGCCCGAAATCGGCTATGGCTACACCTTC. Protein: CASSQPEIGYGYTF. J is TRBJ1-2 and V is TRBV28; no definite D call. Looked up from germline, CDR1 is MDHEN and CDR2 is SYDVKM. The CDR3 is 14 residues long. V was shortened by 5 bases and J by 4 bases, with 14 bases between the two germline ends.

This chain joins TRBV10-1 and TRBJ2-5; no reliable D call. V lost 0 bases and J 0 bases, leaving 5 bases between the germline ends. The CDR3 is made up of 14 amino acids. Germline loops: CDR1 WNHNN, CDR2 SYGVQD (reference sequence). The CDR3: CASSESGNQETQYF. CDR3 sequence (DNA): TGCGCCAGCAGTGAGTCGGGGAACCAAGAGACCCAGTACTTC.

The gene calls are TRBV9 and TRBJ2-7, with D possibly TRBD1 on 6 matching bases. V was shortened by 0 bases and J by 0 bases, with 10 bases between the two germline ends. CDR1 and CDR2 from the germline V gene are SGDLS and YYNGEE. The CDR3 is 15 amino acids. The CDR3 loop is CASSVEGTSSYEQYF. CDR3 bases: TGTGCCAGCAGCGTAGAAGGGACAAGCTCCTACGAGCAGTACTTC.

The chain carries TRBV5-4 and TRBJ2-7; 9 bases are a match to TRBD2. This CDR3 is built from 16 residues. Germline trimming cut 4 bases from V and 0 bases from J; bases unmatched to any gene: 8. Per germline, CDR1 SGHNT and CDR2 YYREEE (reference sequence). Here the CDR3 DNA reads TGTGCCAGCAGCCTAGGGCTAGCGGGAAGCTCCTACGAGCAGTACTTC. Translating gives CASSLGLAGSSYEQYF.

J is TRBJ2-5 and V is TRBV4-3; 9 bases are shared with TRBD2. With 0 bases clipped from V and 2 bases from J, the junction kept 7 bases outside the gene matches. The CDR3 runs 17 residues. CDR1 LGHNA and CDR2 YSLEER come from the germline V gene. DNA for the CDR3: TGCGCCAGCAGCCAAGATCCAGCGGGGGGCCTACAAGAGACCCAGTACTTC. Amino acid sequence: CASSQDPAGGLQETQYF.